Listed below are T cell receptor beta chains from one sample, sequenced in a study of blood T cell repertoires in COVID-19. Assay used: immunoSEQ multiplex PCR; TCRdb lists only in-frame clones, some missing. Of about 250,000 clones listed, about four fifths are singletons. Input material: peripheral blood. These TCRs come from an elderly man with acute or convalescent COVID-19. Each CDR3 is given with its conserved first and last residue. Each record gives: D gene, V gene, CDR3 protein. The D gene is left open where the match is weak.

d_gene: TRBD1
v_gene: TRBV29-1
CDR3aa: CSVGTLPGTGYGYTF

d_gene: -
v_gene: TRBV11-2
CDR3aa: CASTRQGENYGYTF

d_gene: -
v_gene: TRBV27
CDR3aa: CASSFWQTQETQYF

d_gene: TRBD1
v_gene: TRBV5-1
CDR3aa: CASSLAGQGETQYF

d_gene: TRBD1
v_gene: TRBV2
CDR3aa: CASSREGQQNYGYTF

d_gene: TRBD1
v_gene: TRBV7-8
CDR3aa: CASSLVGQAGQPQHF

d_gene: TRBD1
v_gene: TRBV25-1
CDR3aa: CASSDFGQGVTGELFF

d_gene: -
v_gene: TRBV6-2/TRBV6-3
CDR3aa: CASSYRQASSYNSPLHF

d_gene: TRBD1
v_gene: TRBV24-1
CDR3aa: CATSEGQGLNEQFF

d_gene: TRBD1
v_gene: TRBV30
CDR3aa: CAWSSQGRQPQHF

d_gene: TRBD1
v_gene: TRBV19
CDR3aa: CASSVDRFTIQYF

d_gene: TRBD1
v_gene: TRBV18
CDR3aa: CASLGQGTNTGELFF

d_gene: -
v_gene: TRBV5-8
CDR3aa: CASSPGGVSNQPQHF

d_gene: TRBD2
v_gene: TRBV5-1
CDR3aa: CASSLAASGGYNEQFF

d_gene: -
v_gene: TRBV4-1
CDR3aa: CASSPSMPGNQPQHF

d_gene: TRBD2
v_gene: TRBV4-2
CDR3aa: CASSQDLSGGATDTQYF

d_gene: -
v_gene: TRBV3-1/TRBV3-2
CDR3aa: CASSPSPATFFRGTGELFF

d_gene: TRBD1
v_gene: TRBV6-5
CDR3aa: CASRPGQGIYEQYF

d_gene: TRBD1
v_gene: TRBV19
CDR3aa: CASSIRQGNGYTF

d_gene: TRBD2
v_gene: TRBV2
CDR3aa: CATEGSGGAGRYNEQFF

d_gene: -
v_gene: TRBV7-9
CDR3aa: CASSSRTQWGTDTQYF

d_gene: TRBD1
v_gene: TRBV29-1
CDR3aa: CSVGPGQGAGDTQYF

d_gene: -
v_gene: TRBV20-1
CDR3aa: CSASNPSSYEQYF

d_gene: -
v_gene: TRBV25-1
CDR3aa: CASSEAQENEQFF

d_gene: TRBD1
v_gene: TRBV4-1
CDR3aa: CASSQGQGTNEKLFF

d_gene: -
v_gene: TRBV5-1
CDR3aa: CASSPGTGRSNQPQHF

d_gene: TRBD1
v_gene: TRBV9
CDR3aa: CASSLGQGGTNEQFF

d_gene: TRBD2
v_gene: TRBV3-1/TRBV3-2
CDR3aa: CASSPGLAGGQETQYF

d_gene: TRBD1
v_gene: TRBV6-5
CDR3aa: CASSYSWQGVYEQYF

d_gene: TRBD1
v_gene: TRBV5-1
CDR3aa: CASSSAEGASQAFF

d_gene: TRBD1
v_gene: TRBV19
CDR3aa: CASRGGTADTEAFF

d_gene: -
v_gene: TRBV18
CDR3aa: CASSPPWRGVYGYTF

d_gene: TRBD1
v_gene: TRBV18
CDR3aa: CASSHGQGYEQYF

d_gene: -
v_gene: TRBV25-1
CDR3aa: CASSYQGLSTEAFF

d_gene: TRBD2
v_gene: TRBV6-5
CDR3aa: CASRGLAGVREQFF

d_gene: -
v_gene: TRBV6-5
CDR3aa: CASQRARGETQYF

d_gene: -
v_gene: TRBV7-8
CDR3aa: CASSLDRQETQYF

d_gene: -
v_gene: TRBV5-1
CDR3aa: CASSPPGAGELFF

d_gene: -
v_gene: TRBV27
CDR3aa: CASSLSPTRALLNNEQFF

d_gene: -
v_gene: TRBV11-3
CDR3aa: CASSTRSEGGEKLFF

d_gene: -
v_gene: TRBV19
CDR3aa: CASRTQGRSYEQYF

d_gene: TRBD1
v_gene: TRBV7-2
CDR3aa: CASSGQGGNYGYTF

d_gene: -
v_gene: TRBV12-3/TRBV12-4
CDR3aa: CASSSTGNEQFF

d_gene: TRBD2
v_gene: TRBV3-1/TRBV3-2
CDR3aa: CASSRTRLAGAGDTQYF